This T cell receptor beta chain was retrieved from a study of blood T cell repertoires in COVID-19. TCRdb keeps only in-frame clones here, not all; method: immunoSEQ multiplex PCR. The data show some 120,000 clones, around four fifths seen once. Germline V gene data show CDR1 as MNHEY and CDR2 as SMNVEV (reference sequence). With V trimmed by 5 bases and J by 8 bases, 8 bases remained unmatched. The CDR3 sequence is 15 residues long. What was sequenced was peripheral blood. This chain links TRBV27 with TRBJ1-4; 10 nucleotides agree with TRBD1. This TCR derives from a human donor in a cohort sampled during active COVID-19. The CDR3 nucleotides are TGTGCCAGCAGTGCTGACAGGGGGCGTCGGGAAAAACTGTTTTTT. Encoded protein: CASSADRGRREKLFF.